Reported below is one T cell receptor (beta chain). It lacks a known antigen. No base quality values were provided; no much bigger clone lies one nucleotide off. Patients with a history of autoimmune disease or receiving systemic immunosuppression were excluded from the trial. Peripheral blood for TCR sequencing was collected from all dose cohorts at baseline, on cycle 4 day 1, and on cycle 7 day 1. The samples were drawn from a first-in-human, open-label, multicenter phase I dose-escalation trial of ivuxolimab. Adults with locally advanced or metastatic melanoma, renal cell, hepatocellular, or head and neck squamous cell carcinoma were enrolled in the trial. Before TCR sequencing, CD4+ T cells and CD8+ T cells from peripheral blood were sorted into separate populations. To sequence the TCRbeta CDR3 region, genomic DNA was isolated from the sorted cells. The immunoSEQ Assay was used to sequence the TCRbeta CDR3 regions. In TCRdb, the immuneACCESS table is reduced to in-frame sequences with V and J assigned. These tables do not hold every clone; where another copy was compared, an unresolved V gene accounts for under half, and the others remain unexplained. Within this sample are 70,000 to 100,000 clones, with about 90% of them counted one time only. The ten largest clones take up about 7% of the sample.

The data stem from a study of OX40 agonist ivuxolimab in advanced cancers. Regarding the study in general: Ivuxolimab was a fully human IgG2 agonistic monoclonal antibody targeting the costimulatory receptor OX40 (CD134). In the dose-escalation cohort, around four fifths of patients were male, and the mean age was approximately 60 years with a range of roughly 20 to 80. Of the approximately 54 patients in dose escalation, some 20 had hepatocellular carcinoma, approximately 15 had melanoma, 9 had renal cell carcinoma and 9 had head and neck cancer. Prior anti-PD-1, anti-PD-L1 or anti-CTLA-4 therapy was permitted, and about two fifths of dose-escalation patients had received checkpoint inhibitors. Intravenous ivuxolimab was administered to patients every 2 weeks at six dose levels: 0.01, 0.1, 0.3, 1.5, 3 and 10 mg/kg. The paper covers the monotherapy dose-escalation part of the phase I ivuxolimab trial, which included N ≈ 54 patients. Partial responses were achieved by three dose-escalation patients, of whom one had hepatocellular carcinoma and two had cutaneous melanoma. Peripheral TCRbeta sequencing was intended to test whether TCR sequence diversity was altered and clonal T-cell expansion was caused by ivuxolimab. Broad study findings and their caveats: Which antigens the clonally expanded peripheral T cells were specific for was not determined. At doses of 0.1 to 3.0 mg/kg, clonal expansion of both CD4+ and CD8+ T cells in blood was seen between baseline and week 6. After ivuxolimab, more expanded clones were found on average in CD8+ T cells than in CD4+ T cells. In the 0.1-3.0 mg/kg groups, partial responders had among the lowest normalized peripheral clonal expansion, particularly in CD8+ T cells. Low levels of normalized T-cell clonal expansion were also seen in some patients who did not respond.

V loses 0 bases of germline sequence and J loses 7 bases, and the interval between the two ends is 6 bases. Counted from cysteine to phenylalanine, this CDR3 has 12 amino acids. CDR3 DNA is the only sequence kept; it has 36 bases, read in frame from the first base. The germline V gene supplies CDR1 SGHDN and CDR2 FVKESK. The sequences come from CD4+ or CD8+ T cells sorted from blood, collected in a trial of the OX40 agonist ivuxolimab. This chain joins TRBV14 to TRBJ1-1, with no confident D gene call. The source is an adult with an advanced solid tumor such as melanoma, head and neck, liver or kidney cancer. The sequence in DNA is TGTGCCAGCAGCCAAGATCAATTTGAAGCTTTCTTT. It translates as CASSQDQFEAFF.